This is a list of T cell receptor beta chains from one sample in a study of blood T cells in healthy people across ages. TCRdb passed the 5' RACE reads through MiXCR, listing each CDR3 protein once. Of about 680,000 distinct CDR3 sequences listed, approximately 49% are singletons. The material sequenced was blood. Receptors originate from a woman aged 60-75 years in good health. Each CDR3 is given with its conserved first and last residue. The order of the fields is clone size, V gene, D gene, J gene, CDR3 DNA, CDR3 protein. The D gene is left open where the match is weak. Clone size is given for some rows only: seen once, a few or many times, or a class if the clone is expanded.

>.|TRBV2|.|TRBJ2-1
TGTGCCAGCAGTGGTACGGACTCCGTCTGTAATGAGCAGTTCTTC
CASSGTDSVCNEQFF
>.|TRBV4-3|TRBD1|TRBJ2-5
TGCGCCAGCAGCCAAGAGGCACAGGGGACGTACAATGAGCAGTACTTC
CASSQEAQGTYNEQYF
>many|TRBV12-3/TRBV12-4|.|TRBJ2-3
TGCGCCAGCAGCTTGGAGGGAGATACGCAGTATTTT
CASSLEGDTQYF
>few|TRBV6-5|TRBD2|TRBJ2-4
TGTGCCAGCACCAAAGGACTAGCGCGCACCAAAAACATTCAGTACTTC
CASTKGLARTKNIQYF
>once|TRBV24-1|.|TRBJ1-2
TGTGCCACCCGGGACACACGGTCGGGCTATGGCTACACCTTC
CATRDTRSGYGYTF
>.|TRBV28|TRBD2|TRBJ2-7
TGTGCCAGCAGCTCCGGGACTACAATTTTCGAGCAGTACTTC
CASSSGTTIFEQYF
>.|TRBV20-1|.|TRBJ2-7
TGCAGTGCTAGAGATCAAGGGATCTACGAGCAGTACTTC
CSARDQGIYEQYF
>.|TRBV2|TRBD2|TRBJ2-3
TGTGCCAGCGGTCGAGCCGGGACTAGCGGGGCTAGCACAGATACGCAGTATTTT
CASGRAGTSGASTDTQYF
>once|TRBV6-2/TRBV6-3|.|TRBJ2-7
TGTGCCAGCAGCCCCCTAAGGAGCGCAAGCTCCTACGAGCAGTACTTC
CASSPLRSASSYEQYF
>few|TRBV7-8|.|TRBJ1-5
TGTGCCAGCAGCTTAGTTATTGGGAGGAGGGATCAGCCCCAGCATTTT
CASSLVIGRRDQPQHF
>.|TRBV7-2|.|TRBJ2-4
TGTGCCAGCAGCTCCCGGGTTGGGTTATCGGACATTCAGTACTTC
CASSSRVGLSDIQYF
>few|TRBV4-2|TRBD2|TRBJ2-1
TGTGCCAGCAGCCAAGAGGCTCCTAGCGGGAGGATAGGATCCTACAATGAGCAGTTCTTC
CASSQEAPSGRIGSYNEQFF
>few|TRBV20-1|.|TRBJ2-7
TGCAGTGCTAGATACTACGAGCAGTACTTC
CSARYYEQYF
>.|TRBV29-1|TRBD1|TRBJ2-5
TGCAGCGTTAGACCGGGACAGCCCCAAGAGACCCAGTACTTC
CSVRPGQPQETQYF
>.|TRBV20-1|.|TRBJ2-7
TGCAGTGCGACATACAGGGCCCAGAAAGAACAGTACTTC
CSATYRAQKEQYF
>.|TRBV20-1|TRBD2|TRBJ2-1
TGCGGTGCTGGAGTAGCGGGAGGGGGGGGTGAGCAGTTCTTC
CGAGVAGGGGEQFF
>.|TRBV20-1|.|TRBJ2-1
TGCAGTGCTAGAGAAAAGGGACTCAATGAGCAGTTCTTC
CSAREKGLNEQFF
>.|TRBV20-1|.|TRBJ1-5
TGCAGTGCCCTTGATGATCGGGCAGTACATCAGCCCCAGCATTTT
CSALDDRAVHQPQHF
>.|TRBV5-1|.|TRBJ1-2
TGCGCCAGCAGCGGGGAGGTTCCGGCGCCTTTGCTTGGCTACACCTTC
CASSGEVPAPLLGYTF
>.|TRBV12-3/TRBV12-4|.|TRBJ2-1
TGTGCCAGCAGCATCTGGGGAAGAGGCTCCTACAATGAGCAGTTCTTC
CASSIWGRGSYNEQFF
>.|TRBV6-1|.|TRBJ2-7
TGTGCCAGCTGTATTTTTTCGGCAGGCTCAACCTACGAGCAGTACTTC
CASCIFSAGSTYEQYF
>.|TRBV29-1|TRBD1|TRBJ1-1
TGCAGCGTTGAGCAGGGGGCTGAAGCTTTCTTT
CSVEQGAEAFF
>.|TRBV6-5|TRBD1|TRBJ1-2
TGTGCCAGCAAGACACGGGACAGGGAGGGTGGCTACACCTTC
CASKTRDREGGYTF
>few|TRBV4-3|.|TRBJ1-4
TGCGCCAGCAGCCAAGATCGGGCGATGAAGGAAAAACTGTTTTTT
CASSQDRAMKEKLFF
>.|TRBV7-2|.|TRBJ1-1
TGTGCCAGCAGCTTCGCGGGGTGGCCTGAAGCTTTCTTT
CASSFAGWPEAFF
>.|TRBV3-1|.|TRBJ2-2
TGTGCCAGCAGCCAACGGACAAGTGTCAACACCGGGGAGCTGTTTTTT
CASSQRTSVNTGELFF
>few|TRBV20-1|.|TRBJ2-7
TGCAGTGCCCCGGTGGGGACCCACCTCTCCTACGAGCAGTACTTC
CSAPVGTHLSYEQYF
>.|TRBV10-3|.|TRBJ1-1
TGTGCCATCGCCGCCAGCGGGGGTCTGGCGTCGACTGAAGCTTTCTTT
CAIAASGGLASTEAFF
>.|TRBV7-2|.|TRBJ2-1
TGTGCCAGCAGCTTAATGCCGCAGGGCAACGGTGAGCAGTTATTC
CASSLMPQGNGEQLF
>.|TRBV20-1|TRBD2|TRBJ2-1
TGCAGTGCTCTAAGTAGCGGGAGAGCCCTCAGGTGGAATGAGCAGTTCTTC
CSALSSGRALRWNEQFF
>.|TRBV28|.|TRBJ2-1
TGTGCCAGCAGCCCGACAGGCTTACCCTCCTACGAGCAGTTCTTC
CASSPTGLPSYEQFF
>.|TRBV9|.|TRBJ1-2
TGTGCCGGCAGCGTAGCTACTGGTACCGGTAGGGGCTACACCTTC
CAGSVATGTGRGYTF
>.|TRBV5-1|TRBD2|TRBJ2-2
TGCGCCAGCAGCTCAGGACTAGCGGGAGTCGGGGAGCTGTTTTTT
CASSSGLAGVGELFF
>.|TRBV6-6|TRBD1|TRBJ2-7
TGTGCCAGCAATAGAGGGACAGGGGGCTACGAGCAGTACTTC
CASNRGTGGYEQYF
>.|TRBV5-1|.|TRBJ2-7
TGCGCCAGCAGCTCCTCTGGTGGCGTTGGCTACGAGCAGTACTTC
CASSSSGGVGYEQYF
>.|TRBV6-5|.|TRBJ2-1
TGTGCCAGCAGTTACTTCGGGACAGAGCAGTTCTTC
CASSYFGTEQFF
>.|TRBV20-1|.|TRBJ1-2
TGCGCCCAAAAGCGGCGGAATAACTATGGCTACACCTTC
CAQKRRNNYGYTF
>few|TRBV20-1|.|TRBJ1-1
TGCAGTGCTAGAGGGGCGTTGAACACTGAAGCTTTCTTT
CSARGALNTEAFF
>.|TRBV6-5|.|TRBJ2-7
TGTGCCAGCAGTTACCGACTAGGGGGCTACGAGCAGTACTTC
CASSYRLGGYEQYF
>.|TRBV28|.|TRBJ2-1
TGTGCCAGCAGCCCCGACTCGACGGGTGAGCAGTTCTTC
CASSPDSTGEQFF
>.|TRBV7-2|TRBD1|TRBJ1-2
TGTGCCAGCAGCCAGGGGGCGGACAGGAGGACCTATGGCTACACCTTC
CASSQGADRRTYGYTF
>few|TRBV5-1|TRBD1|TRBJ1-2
TGCGCCAGCAGAGTGGGACAGGTTTTTGGCTACACCTTC
CASRVGQVFGYTF
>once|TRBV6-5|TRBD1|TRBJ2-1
TGTGCCAGCAGCCTAACAGGGGTTTGGGGCAATGAGCAGTTCTTC
CASSLTGVWGNEQFF
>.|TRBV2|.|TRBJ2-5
TGTGCCAGCATACCCCAGCGGCAAGAGACCCAGTACTTC
CASIPQRQETQYF
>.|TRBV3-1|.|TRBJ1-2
TGTGCCAGCAGCCAAGATAGGTCAGGAGGGGTGGCCTCAGGCTACACCTTC
CASSQDRSGGVASGYTF
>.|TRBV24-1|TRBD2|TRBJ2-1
TGTACCACCAGTGATGAACGACTAGCGGGAGTTGTCGATGAGCAGTTCTTC
CTTSDERLAGVVDEQFF
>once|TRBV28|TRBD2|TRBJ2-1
TGTGCCAGCAGTGACCGCGGGACTAGCGGTCGAAATGAGCAGTTCTTC
CASSDRGTSGRNEQFF